This T cell receptor (beta chain) is from a study of T cell responses to AZD1222 COVID-19 vaccine. Study-wide background: Recipients boosted at about 4 weeks or about 12 weeks are pooled.

Concerning this clone itself: Its antigen is currently unknown.

Clones were sequenced by immunoSEQ multiplex PCR, and TCRdb holds only the in-frame ones, with some missing. In the table there are roughly 150,000 clones, around 92% of which are singletons. Study observations and caveats: Among those given AZD1222, only six were seropositive at baseline. Regions 160-218 and 743-854 held dominance among vaccine-associated CD4 TCRs, which spanned spike. None of the repertoires were sampled until the peak T cell response had passed.

This clonotype was sampled from an adult in good health. Material: peripheral blood, obtained on day 0 of AZD1222 vaccination.

CDR3 sequence: CASTGNEAGEDEQYF. CDR3 sequence (DNA): TGTGCCAGTACTGGGAACGAGGCAGGGGAAGACGAGCAGTACTTC. The chain combines TRBV19 with TRBJ2-7; TRBD1 might be the D (6 bases). With 7 bases removed from V and 5 bases from J, the gap between germline ends came to 21 bases. CDR3 length: 15 amino acids. Germline CDR1 reads LNHDA; CDR2 reads SQIVND (reference sequence).